This TCR beta chain was sequenced in a study of OX40 agonist ivuxolimab in advanced cancers. Turning to the study itself: Of the participants, over 30% had some prior anti-PD-1, anti-PD-L1 or anti-CTLA-4 therapy, which was allowed.

As regards this clone: Its antigen is not identified.

V lost 5 bases to trimming and J lost 7 bases, with 14 bases between them. The CDR3 has 14 amino acids. From germline, CDR1 is SEHNR and CDR2 FQNEAQ (reference sequence). The method was immunoSEQ multiplex PCR; TCRdb's version includes in-frame clones alone and lacks a portion of them. The sample has about 29,000 clones, around 90% seen once. General study points: On average, CD8+ T cells showed a greater number of expanded clones than CD4+. Partly responding patients at 0.1-3.0 mg/kg showed some of the smallest clonal expansion. Clonal expansion from baseline to week 6 occurred in both CD4+ and CD8+ T cells.

V and J are TRBV7-9 and TRBJ1-4; D is undetermined. This receptor was taken from an adult with an advanced solid tumor such as melanoma, head and neck, liver or kidney cancer. The sample here was CD4+ or CD8+ T cells sorted from blood, taken in a trial of the OX40 agonist ivuxolimab. CDR3 nucleotide sequence: TGTGCCAGCAGCCTTGAAGGGCGCATTGAAAAACTGTTTTTT. Encoded protein: CASSLEGRIEKLFF.